This entry lists 10 T cell receptor beta chains sequenced from one sample in a study of STAT3 mutations in large granular lymphocyte leukemia. No antigens are known for them. TCRdb's table, derived via immunoSEQ multiplex PCR, lists solely in-frame clones and lacks some. The sample consists of 30,000 to 45,000 clones, more than 70% of them appearing once. Notes on the study in general: In T-cell large granular lymphocyte leukemia, about half of patients showed multiple immunodominant subclonotypes.

The specimen sequenced was PBMCs. The receptors derive from a human donor with T large granular lymphocyte leukemia. Some clones in this sample may be carry-over from other donors' samples.

This clone was seen once. DNA for the CDR3: TGCGCCAGCAGCTCCCTTCAGGGGGCCTCCTACGAGCAGTACTTC. Its protein is CASSSLQGASYEQYF. The gene calls are TRBV5-1 and TRBJ2-7, with 8 bases lining up with TRBD1. After removal of 3 bases from V and 0 bases from J, the junction contained 5 bases not matched to a gene. Germline V gene lookup returns CDR1 SGHRS and CDR2 YFSETQ. This CDR3 contains 15 residues.

The J gene is TRBJ1-6, the V gene TRBV27, with 9 bases identical to TRBD1. The germline gives CDR1 MNHEY, CDR2 SMNVEV (reference sequence). The CDR3 has 15 amino acids. J lost 12 bases, V lost 6 bases, and 12 bases had no gene match. The CDR3 DNA reads TGTGCCAGCAGACAGACGGGACAGGGATTCAGACCCCTCCACTTT. Translation gives CASRQTGQGFRPLHF.

This clone was counted between two and nine times. V is TRBV19 and J is TRBJ2-1; D ambiguous. CDR3 length: 9 amino acids. CDR1 is LNHDA, CDR2 SQIVND, per germline (reference sequence). The germline V and J ends were trimmed by 7 bases and 16 bases, with 11 bases remaining between them. In DNA form, the CDR3 reads TGTGCCAGTATTGCGGTATCTTTCTTC. This codes for CASIAVSFF.

V and J are TRBV7-9 and TRBJ1-2, with 7 positions matching TRBD1. The CDR3 is 16 amino acids. Trimming took 3 bases from V and 0 from J; bases not matched to a gene: 7. The germline V gene encodes CDR1 SEHNR and CDR2 FQNEAQ (reference sequence). The CDR3 protein is CASSFLGTASNYGYTF. The CDR3 DNA reads as TGTGCCAGCAGCTTTTTGGGGACAGCCTCTAACTATGGCTACACCTTC.

V gene TRBV11-2 combines with J gene TRBJ2-1; D possibly corresponds to TRBD2 (7 bases). Germline V lookup: CDR1 SGHAT, CDR2 FQNNGV. The CDR3 covers 15 residues. V lost 2 bases to trimming and J lost 4 bases, with 12 bases between them. The DNA for the CDR3 is TGTGCCAGCAGCTTATCCGGGGGGCTTTACAATGAGCAGTTCTTC. Translating it yields CASSLSGGLYNEQFF.

This clone was counted once. The chain uses TRBV13 and TRBJ2-3; D gene ambiguous. V dropped 4 bases and J dropped 2 bases, with 13 bases sitting between them. Germline values: CDR1 PRHDT, CDR2 FYEKMQ (reference sequence). CDR3 length: 15 amino acids. Here the CDR3 reads CASSSAVGITDTQYF. Written as DNA, the CDR3 is TGTGCCAGCAGCTCTGCGGTGGGGATCACAGATACGCAGTATTTT. Complete variable domain (other parts from reference TRBV13 and TRBJ2-3): AAGVIQSPRHLIKEKRETATLKCYPIPRHDTVYWYQQGPGQDPQFLISFYEKMQSDKGSIPDRFSAQQFSDYHSELNMSSLELGDSALYFCASSSAVGITDTQYFGPGTRLTVL.

The CDR3 loop reads CASSVEPGANGELFF. The CDR3 region has the DNA TGTGCCAGCAGCGTTGAGCCAGGGGCAAACGGGGAGCTGTTTTTT. The chain combines TRBV9 with TRBJ2-2, with D perhaps matching TRBD1 (6 bases). The CDR3 is 15 residues long. Germline values: CDR1 SGDLS, CDR2 YYNGEE. Trimming took off 2 bases at V and 7 bases at J, with 15 bases between the two ends.

V and J are TRBV18 and TRBJ2-5, with unresolved D. CDR3 length: 13 residues. Germline V CDR1 and CDR2: KGHSH, LQKENI. V lost 4 bases, J lost 1 base, and 7 bases lay in between. This CDR3 reads CASSRALQETQYF. CDR3 bases: TGTGCCAGCTCACGGGCCCTCCAAGAGACCCAGTACTTC.

The rearrangement uses TRBV18 and TRBJ2-2, with unresolved D. CDR1 is KGHSH and CDR2 is LQKENI in the germline V gene. V was cut by 4 bases and J by 3 bases, with 9 bases left in between. CDR3 length: 14 amino acids. CDR3 nucleotides: TGTGCCAGCTCACTTTTACAAGACACCGGGGAGCTGTTTTTT. Its translation is CASSLLQDTGELFF.

With regard to this clone: The same CDR3 arises from other DNA sequences in this sample as well. The rearrangement joins TRBV7-2 to TRBJ1-4; 9 nucleotides agree with TRBD1. Germline-derived CDR1 and CDR2 are SGHTA and FQGNSA. The CDR3 is 13 residues long. After removal of 5 bases from V and 7 bases from J, the junction contained 2 bases not matched to a gene. CDR3 nucleotide sequence: TGTGCCAGCAGCACAGGGGGCGGTGAAAAACTGTTTTTT. Its protein product is CASSTGGGEKLFF.